The entry below gives a single TCR beta chain sequence along with its context. Investigators profiled TCR beta VDJ and CDR3 from genomic DNA template. In TCRdb, the reads were re-called with MiXCR into one record per CDR3 protein. The profile covers fewer than 250,000 distinct CDR3 sequences, with around half appearing a single time and 15% to 20% taken by the ten largest. V shed 0 bases, J shed 4 bases, and the junction held 3 bases outside the gene matches. Germline V gene lookup returns CDR1 LGHNA and CDR2 YSLEER. This CDR3 has 14 residues. This sample is drawn from a study of CD8+CD57+ T cells in acquired aplastic anemia.

The V call is TRBV4-3, the J call TRBJ2-7; 7 bases are a match to TRBD1. This sequence originates from a human donor in good health, serving as a control. Sequences were obtained from sorted CD4+, CD8+, or CD8+CD57+ T cells (not recorded which) from PBMCs. The CDR3 DNA reads as TGCGCCAGCAGCCAAGAAAGGGGGCGGTACGAGCAGTACTTC. Translation: CASSQERGRYEQYF.